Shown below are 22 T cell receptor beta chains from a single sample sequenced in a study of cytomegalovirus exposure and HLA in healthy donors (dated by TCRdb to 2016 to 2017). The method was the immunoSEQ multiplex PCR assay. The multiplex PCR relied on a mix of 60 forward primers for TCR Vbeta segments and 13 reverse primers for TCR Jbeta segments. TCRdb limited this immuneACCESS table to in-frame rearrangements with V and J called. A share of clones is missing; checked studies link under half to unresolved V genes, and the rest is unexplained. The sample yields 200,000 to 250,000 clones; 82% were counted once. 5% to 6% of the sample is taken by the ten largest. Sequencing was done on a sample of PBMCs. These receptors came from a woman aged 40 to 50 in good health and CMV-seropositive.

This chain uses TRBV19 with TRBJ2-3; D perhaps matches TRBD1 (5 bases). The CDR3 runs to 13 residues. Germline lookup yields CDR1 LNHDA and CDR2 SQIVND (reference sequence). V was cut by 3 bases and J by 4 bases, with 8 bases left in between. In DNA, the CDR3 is TGTGCCAGTAGTATTCAAGGGGCAGATACGCAGTATTTT. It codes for CASSIQGADTQYF.

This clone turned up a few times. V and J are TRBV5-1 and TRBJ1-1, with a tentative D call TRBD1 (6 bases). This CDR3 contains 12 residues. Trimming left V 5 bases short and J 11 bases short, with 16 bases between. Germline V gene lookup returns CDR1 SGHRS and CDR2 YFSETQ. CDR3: CASRNSGVRAFF. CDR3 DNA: TGCGCCAGCAGAAATTCAGGGGTGAGGGCTTTCTTT.

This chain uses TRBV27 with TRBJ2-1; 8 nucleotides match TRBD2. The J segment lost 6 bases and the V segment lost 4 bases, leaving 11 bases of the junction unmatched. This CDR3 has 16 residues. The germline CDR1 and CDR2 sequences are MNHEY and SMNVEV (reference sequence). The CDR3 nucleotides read TGTGCCAGCAGTTCCCAACCCGGGACTAGAAGCAATGAGCAGTTCTTC. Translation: CASSSQPGTRSNEQFF.

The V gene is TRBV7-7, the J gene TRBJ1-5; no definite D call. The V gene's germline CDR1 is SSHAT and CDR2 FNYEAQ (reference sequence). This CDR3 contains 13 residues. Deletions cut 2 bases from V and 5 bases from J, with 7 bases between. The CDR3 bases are TGTGCCAGCAGCTTATCCTACGATCAGCCCCAGCATTTT. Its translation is CASSLSYDQPQHF.

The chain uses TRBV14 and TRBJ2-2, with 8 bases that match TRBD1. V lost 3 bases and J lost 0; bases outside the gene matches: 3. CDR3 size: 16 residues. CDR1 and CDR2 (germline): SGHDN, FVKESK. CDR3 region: CASSHQTGANTGELFF. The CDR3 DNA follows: TGTGCCAGCAGCCACCAGACAGGGGCGAACACCGGGGAGCTGTTTTTT.

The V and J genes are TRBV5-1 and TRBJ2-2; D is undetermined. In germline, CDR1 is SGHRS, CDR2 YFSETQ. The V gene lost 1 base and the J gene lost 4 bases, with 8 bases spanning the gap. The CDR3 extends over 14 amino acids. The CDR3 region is CASSLTLFTGELFF. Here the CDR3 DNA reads TGCGCCAGCAGCTTGACACTATTCACCGGGGAGCTGTTTTTT.

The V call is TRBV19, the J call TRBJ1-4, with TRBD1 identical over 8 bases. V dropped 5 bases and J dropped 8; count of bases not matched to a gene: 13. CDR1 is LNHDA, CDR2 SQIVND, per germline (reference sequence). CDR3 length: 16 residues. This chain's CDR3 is CASSVGQAPSREKLFF. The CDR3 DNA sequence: TGTGCCAGTAGTGTGGGACAGGCGCCGTCCCGAGAAAAACTGTTTTTT.

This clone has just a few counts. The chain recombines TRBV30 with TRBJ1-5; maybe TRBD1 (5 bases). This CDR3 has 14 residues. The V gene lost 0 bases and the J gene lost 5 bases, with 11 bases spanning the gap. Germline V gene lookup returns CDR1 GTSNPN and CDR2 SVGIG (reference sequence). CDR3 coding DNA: TGTGCCTGGAGTGTACGGCGGGGGTATCAGCCCCAGCATTTT. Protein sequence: CAWSVRRGYQPQHF.

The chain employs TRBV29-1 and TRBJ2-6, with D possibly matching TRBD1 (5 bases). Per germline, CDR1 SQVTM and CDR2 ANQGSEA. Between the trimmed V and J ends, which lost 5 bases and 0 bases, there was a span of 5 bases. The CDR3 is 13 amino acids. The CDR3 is CSVQGSGANVLTF. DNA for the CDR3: TGCAGCGTTCAGGGCTCTGGGGCCAACGTCCTGACTTTC.

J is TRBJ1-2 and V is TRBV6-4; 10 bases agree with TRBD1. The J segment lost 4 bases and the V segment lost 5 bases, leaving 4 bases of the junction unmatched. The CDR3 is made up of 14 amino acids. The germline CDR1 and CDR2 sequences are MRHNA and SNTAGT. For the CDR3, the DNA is TGTGCCAGCAGTCGGACAGGGGGAAGCTATGGCTACACCTTC. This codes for CASSRTGGSYGYTF.

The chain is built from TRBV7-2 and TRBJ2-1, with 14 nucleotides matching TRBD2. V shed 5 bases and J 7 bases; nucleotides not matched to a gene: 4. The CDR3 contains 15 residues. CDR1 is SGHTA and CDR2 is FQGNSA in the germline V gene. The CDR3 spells CASSPRLAGGNEQFF. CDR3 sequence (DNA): TGTGCCAGCAGCCCACGACTAGCGGGGGGGAATGAGCAGTTCTTC.

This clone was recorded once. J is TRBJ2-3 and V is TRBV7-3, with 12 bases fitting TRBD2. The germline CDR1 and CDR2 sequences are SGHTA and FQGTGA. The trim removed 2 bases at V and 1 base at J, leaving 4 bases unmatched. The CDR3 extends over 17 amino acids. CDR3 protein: CASSLGLAGLRTDTQYF. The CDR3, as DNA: TGTGCCAGCAGCTTAGGACTAGCGGGACTTCGCACAGATACGCAGTATTTT.

CDR3 DNA: TGCGCCAGCAGCTTGGTGACAGGGGAAGCTTTCTTT. Protein product: CASSLVTGEAFF. The genes are TRBV5-1 and TRBJ1-1; 7 bases are a match to TRBD1. Looked up from germline, CDR1 is SGHRS and CDR2 is YFSETQ. This CDR3 is built from 12 residues. J lost 8 bases, V lost 0 bases, and 1 base had no gene match.

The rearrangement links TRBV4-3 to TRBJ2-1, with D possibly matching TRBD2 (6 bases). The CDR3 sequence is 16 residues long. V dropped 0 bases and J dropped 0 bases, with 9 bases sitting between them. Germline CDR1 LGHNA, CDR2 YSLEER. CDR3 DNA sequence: TGCGCCAGCAGCCAAGATACCGGGAGCTCCTACAATGAGCAGTTCTTC. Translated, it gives CASSQDTGSSYNEQFF.

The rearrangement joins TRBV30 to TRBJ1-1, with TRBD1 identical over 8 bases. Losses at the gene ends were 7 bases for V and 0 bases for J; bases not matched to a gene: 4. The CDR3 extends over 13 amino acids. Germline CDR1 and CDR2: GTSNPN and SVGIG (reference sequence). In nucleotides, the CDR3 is TGTGCCTTTGACAGGGGCCTGAACACTGAAGCTTTCTTT. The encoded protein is CAFDRGLNTEAFF.

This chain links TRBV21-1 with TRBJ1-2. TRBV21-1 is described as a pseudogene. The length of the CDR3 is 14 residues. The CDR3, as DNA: TGTGCCAGCAGCGGAGCTTTAGGAGCCCATGGCTACACCTTC. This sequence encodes CASSGALGAHGYTF.

CDR3: CASSQEGQSSGGAETQYF. The DNA of the CDR3 is TGTGCCAGCAGCCAAGAGGGTCAATCAAGCGGGGGGGCGGAGACCCAGTACTTC. The gene calls are TRBV4-2 and TRBJ2-5, with TRBD2 identical over 10 bases. Losses at the gene ends were 0 bases for V and 5 bases for J; bases not matched to a gene: 12. The CDR3 contains 18 residues. Germline assignment: CDR1 LGHNA and CDR2 YNFKEQ.

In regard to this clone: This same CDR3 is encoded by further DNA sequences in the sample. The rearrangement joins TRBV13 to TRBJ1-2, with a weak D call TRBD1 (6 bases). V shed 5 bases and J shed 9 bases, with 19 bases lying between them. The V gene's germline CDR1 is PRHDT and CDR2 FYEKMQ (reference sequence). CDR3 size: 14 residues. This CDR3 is CASSTVSGDRSYTF. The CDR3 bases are TGTGCCAGCAGCACCGTCTCAGGGGATCGGAGCTACACCTTC.

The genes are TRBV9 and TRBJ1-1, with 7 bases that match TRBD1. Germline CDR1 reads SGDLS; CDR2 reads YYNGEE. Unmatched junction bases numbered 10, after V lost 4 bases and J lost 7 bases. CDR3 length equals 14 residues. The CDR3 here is CASSPEDRVGEAFF. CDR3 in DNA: TGTGCCAGCAGCCCAGAAGACAGGGTTGGTGAAGCTTTCTTT. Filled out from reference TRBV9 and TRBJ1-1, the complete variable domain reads DSGVTQTPKHLITATGQRVTLRCSPRSGDLSVYWYQQSLDQGLQFLIQYYNGEERAKGNILERFSAQQFPDLHSELNLSSLELGDSALYFCASSPEDRVGEAFFGQGTRLTVV.

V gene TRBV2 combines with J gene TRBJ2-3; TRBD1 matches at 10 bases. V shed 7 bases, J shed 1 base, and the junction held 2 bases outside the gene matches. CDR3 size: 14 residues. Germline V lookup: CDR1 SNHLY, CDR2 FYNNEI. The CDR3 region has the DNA TGTGCCAGCAAAGGGACAGGGGGCACAGATACGCAGTATTTT. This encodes CASKGTGGTDTQYF.

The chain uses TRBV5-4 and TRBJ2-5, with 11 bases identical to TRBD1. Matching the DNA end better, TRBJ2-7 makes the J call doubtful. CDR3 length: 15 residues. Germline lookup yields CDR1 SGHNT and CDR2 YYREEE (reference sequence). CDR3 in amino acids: CASSTGTGGIYEQYF. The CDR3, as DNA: TGTGCCAGCAGTACCGGGACAGGGGGGATCTACGAGCAGTACTTC.

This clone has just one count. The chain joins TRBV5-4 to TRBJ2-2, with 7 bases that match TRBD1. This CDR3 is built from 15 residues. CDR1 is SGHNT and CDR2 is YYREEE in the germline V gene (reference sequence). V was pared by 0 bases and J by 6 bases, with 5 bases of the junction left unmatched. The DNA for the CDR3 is TGTGCCAGCAGCTTGGAGGCCGGGACAGCCGGGGAGCTGTTTTTT. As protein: CASSLEAGTAGELFF.